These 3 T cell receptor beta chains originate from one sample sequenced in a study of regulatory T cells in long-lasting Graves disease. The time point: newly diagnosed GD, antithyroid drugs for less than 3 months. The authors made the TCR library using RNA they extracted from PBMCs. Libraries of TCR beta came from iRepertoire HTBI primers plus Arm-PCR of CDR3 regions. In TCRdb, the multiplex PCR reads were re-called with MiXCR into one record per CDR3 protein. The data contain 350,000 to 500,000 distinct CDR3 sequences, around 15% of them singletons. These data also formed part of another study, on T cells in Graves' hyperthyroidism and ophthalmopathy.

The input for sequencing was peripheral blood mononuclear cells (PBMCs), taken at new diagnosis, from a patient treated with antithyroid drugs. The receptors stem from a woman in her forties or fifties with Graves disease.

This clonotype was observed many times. The CDR3 DNA sequence: TGTGCCAGCAGTTTCACTAGCGGGAGTTGGTCCTACGAGCAGTACTTC. Its translation is CASSFTSGSWSYEQYF. The chain employs TRBV27 and TRBJ2-7, with 11 bases that match TRBD2. The V and J ends lost 3 bases and 1 base, in that order; junction bases with no gene match: 5. The CDR3 runs to 16 residues. CDR1 MNHEY and CDR2 SMNVEV come from the germline V gene (reference sequence).

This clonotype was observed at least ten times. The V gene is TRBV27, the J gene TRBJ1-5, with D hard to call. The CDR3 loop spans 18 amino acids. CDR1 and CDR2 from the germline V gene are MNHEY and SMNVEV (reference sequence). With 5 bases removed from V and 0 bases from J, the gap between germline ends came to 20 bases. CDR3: CASSTPTKRHLSNQPQHF. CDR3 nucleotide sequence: TGTGCCAGCAGTACCCCGACTAAACGCCACCTTAGCAATCAGCCCCAGCATTTT.

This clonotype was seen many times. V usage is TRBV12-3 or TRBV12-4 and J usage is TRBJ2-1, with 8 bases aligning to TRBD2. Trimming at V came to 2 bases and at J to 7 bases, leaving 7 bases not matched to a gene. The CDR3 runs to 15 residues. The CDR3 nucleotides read TGTGCCAGCAGTTTATCGGGAGGGCTGGGAAATGAGCAGTTCTTC. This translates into CASSLSGGLGNEQFF.